This TCR beta chain was sequenced during a study of T cells in Graves' hyperthyroidism and ophthalmopathy. Broader study findings: Blood shared most expanded thyroid clonotypes above 0.001.

Per germline, CDR1 MNHEY and CDR2 SVGAGI. The V and J ends lost 6 bases and 8 bases respectively, with 16 bases between them. The CDR3 has 14 amino acids. Amplification of TCR beta CDR3 regions was performed using RNA transcripts as template. First-round RT-PCR targeting the TCR CDR3 was performed with the HTBI primer set. MiXCR, run by TCRdb on the multiplex PCR reads, gives a single entry per CDR3 protein. There are roughly 700,000 distinct CDR3 sequences in the sample; around a third occur only once, and around 30% lies in the top ten. The table lists this clonotype with a few counts. Its antigen is not known.

This clonotype was obtained from a woman between 40 and 50 years old with Graves' hyperthyroidism. The V call is TRBV6-5, the J call TRBJ2-2; D possibly corresponds to TRBD1 (6 bases). The material sequenced was blood. CDR3 residues: CASSPVRGEGELFF. The CDR3 nucleotides read TGTGCCAGCAGCCCCGTCAGGGGTGAAGGGGAGCTGTTTTTT.